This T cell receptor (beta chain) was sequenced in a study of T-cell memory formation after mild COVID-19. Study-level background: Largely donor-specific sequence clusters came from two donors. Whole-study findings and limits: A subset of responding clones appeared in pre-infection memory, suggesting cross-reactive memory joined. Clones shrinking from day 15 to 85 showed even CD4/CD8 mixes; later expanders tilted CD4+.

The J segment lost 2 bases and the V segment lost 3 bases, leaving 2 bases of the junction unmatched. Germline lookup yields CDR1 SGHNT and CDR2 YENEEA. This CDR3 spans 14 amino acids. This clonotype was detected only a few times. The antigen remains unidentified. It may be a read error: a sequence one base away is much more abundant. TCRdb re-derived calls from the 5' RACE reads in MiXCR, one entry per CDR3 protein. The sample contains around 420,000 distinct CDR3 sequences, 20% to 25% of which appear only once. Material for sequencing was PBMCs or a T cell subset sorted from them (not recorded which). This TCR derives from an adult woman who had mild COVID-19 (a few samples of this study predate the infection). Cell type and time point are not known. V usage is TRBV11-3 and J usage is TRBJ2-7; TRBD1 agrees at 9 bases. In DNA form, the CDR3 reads TGTGCCAGCAGCTTGAGACAGGGGGCCTACGAGCAGTACTTC. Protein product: CASSLRQGAYEQYF.